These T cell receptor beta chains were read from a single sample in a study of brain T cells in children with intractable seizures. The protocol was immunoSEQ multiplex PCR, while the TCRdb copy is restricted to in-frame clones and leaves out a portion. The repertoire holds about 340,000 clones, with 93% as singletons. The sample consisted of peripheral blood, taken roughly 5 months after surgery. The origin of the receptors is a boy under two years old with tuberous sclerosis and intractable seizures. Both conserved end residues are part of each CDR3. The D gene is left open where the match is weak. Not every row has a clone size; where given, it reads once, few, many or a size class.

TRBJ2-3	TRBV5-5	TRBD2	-	TGTGCCAGCAGGAATATAGCGGGAGGGCTCACAGATACGCAGTATTTT	CASRNIAGGLTDTQYF
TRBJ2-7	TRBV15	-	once	TGTGCCACCAGCAGAGATTTAGTCTCCTACGAGCAGTACTTC	CATSRDLVSYEQYF
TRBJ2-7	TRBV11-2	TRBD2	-	TGTGCCAGCAGCTTGGGACTAGCGGGAGGGCCAGTCGAGCAGTACTTC	CASSLGLAGGPVEQYF
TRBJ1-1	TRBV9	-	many	TGTGCCAGCAGCGCGAGAGACTCGTCGGGGCATGAAGCTTTCTTT	CASSARDSSGHEAFF
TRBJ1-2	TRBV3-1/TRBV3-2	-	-	TGTGCCAGCAGCCAAGATCCGGGGATCTATGGCTACACCTTC	CASSQDPGIYGYTF
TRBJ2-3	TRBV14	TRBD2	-	TGTGCCAGCAGCCAAGGGACTAGCGGGAGGTGGAATTCAGATACGCAGTATTTT	CASSQGTSGRWNSDTQYF
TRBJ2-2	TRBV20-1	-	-	TGCAGTGCTAGTGCCAGGAGCTGTAGAGGGAACACCGGGGAGCTGTTTTTT	CSASARSCRGNTGELFF
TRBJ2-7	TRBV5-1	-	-	TGCGCCAGCAGCTTGGGGACACGAATGGAAAGGCCCAAATACGAGCAGTACTTC	CASSLGTRMERPKYEQYF
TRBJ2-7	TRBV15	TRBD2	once	TGTGCCACCAGCAGAGACAGGGACTACTACGAGCAGTACTTC	CATSRDRDYYEQYF
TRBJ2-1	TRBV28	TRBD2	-	TGTGCCAGCACTTATTACACACCGGGACTAGCGTACCCCCATGAGCAGTTCTTC	CASTYYTPGLAYPHEQFF
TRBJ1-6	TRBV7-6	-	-	TGTGCCAGCAGCTTATTAGAGTTGGCAGCGAGCTCCTATAATTCACCCCTCCACTTT	CASSLLELAASSYNSPLHF
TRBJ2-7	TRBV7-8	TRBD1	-	TGTGCCAGCAGCCCTGGACAGGGGGCGGGTGAGCAGTACTTC	CASSPGQGAGEQYF
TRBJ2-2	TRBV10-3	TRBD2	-	TGTGCCACCAGTGATCACCTAGCGGGTCCGAACACCGGGGAGCTGTTTTTT	CATSDHLAGPNTGELFF
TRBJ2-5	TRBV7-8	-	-	TGTGCCAGCAGCGCCCCCTTCCACCAAGAGACCCAGTACTTC	CASSAPFHQETQYF
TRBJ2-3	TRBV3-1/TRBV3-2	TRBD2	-	TGTGCCAGCAGCCGGGGGACTAGCGGGATTAGCACAGATACGCAGTATTTT	CASSRGTSGISTDTQYF
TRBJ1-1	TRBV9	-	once	TGTGCCAGCAGCGTAGGAGCAGGGGCTTTGAACACTGAAGCTTTCTTT	CASSVGAGALNTEAFF
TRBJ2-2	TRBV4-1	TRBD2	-	TGCGCCAGCAGCCAAGATCGAGGACTAGCGGGGGGCGGCCCTTCGAACACCGGGGAGCTGTTTTTT	CASSQDRGLAGGGPSNTGELFF
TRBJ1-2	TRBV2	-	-	TGTGCCAGCAGTGAACTAGGGTCAGATGGCTACACCTTC	CASSELGSDGYTF
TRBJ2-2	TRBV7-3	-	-	TGTGCCAGCAGCTTCGCTGTGGGGGCCCGAAACACCGGGGAGCTGTTTTTT	CASSFAVGARNTGELFF
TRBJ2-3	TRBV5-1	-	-	TGCGCCAGCAGCATCAGCTCCGCCCGCACAGATACGCAGTATTTT	CASSISSARTDTQYF
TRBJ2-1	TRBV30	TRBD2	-	TGTGCCTTCTTACTAGCGGGAGCCCACAATGAGCAGTTCTTC	CAFLLAGAHNEQFF
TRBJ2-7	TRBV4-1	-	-	TGCGCCAGCAGCCAAGATTTCGGCGGGATATTATCCTACGAGCAGTACTTC	CASSQDFGGILSYEQYF
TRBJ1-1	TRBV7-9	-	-	TGTGCCAGCAGACCTCAGGGTAATACTTTCTTT	CASRPQGNTFF
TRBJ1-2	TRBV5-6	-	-	TGTGCCAGCAACCGGGTATCTATGGCTACCACCTTC	CASNRVSMATTF
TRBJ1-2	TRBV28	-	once	TGTGCCAGCAGTTTGTCTTCGGAATATGGCTACACCTTC	CASSLSSEYGYTF
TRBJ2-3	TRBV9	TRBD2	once	TGTGCCAGTCTTGCTAGCGGGGGGACCACAGATACGCAGTATTTT	CASLASGGTTDTQYF
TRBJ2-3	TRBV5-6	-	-	TGTGCCAGCAGCTTTTCGGGGCTAGCTAGCACAGATACGCAGTATTTT	CASSFSGLASTDTQYF
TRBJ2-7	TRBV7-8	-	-	TGTGCCAGCAGCTTAGCTAGGGCGAGGGGGCCCATCCGGGGAGGCGAGCAGTACTTC	CASSLARARGPIRGGEQYF
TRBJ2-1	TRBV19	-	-	TGTGCCAGTAGTATACATCCCAATGAGCAGTTCTTC	CASSIHPNEQFF
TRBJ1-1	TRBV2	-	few	TGTGCCAGCAGTGTGGGGGCAGTCACTGAAGCTTTCTTT	CASSVGAVTEAFF
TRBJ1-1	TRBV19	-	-	TGTGCCAGTAGTATAGTGAGGGGCGCCGCTGAAGCTTTCTTT	CASSIVRGAAEAFF
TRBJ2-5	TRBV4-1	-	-	TGCGCCAGCAGCCAAGGGGGGAAACAAGAGACCCAGTACTTC	CASSQGGKQETQYF
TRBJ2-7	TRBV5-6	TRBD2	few	TGTGCCAGCAGCCTGCGGACTAGCGGATCCTACGAGCAGTACTTC	CASSLRTSGSYEQYF
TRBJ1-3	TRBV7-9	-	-	TGTGCCAGCAGCTCCATTACAGGAAGCTCTGGAAACACCATATATTTT	CASSSITGSSGNTIYF
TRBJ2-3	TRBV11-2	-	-	TGTGCCAGCAGCCCCAGGGTGCCCGCGGATACGCAGTATTTT	CASSPRVPADTQYF
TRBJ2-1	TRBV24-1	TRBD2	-	TGTGCCACCAGTTCCCCTAGCGGGAAAACCCTCTCCTACAATGAGCAGTTCTTC	CATSSPSGKTLSYNEQFF
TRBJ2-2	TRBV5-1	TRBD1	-	TGCGCCAGCAGCTTTTTTCCGGACAGGCCTGACACCGGGGAGCTGTTTTTT	CASSFFPDRPDTGELFF